This TCR beta chain was found in a study of blood T cell repertoires in COVID-19. As for the study in general: Sites in the United States, Italy and Spain provided acute and convalescent COVID-19 samples. The cDNA or gDNA used as material had been derived from T cells, B-cell-depleted T cells, or PBMCs.

The CDR3 runs 15 residues. CDR1 and CDR2 (germline): MRHNA, SNTAGT. Trimming removed 2 bases at V and 2 bases at J, with 10 bases between. Authors' data handling: Reference gene primer amplification yielded estimated nucleated cell counts. Produced via immunoSEQ multiplex PCR; TCRdb's table is partial and in-frame only. V and J calls and clone size are as listed in that table; D and trimming were resolved from the DNA. The sample lists 250,000 or so clones; 85% to 90% were seen once. The sequencing input was PBMCs or T cells enriched from blood (not recorded which). This sequence joins TRBV6-4 and TRBJ2-1; a weak D match, TRBD1 (6 bases). This TCR came from a woman aged 25-40 years with acute COVID-19. CDR3 coding DNA: TGTGCCAGCAGTGACACGGGACAACCCTACAATGAGCAGTTCTTC. This translates into CASSDTGQPYNEQFF.